This T cell receptor beta chain came from a study of quantifying T cell responses using KT2 cells. Study-level background: cDNA was made from DNase-treated RNA using alpha and beta constant primers.

Trimming stripped 2 bases from V and 14 bases from J, with 13 bases between. This CDR3 comprises 13 residues. CDR1 and CDR2 (germline): LGHDT, YNNKEL (reference sequence). Many counts were recorded for this clonotype. The cDNA 3' end received a ligated oligonucleotide with a UMI. An equimolar mix of RC1.1 and RC1.2 primed the beta chain across TRBC1 and TRBC2. TCRdb re-called the UMI-ligation and nested PCR reads through MiXCR, storing one row per CDR3 protein. The table records tens of thousands of distinct CDR3 sequences, 7.3% of them present only once. This receptor was obtained from a human donor. Sequencing input: PBMCs spiked with cells of the T cell clone KT2. The chain uses TRBV3-1 and TRBJ1-6, with D perhaps matching TRBD1 (5 bases). Written as DNA, the CDR3 is TGTGCCAGCAGCCAAAGGCAGGGTTTAACCCTCCACTTT. Encoded protein: CASSQRQGLTLHF. Full variable domain (remainder filled in from reference TRBV3-1 and TRBJ1-6): DTAVSQTPKYLVTQMGNDKSIKCEQNLGHDTMYWYKQDSKKFLKIMFSYNNKELIINETVPNRFSPKSPDKAHLNLHINSLELGDSAVYFCASSQRQGLTLHFGNGTRLTVT.